This TCR beta chain was recovered during a study of blood T cell repertoires in COVID-19. The wider study: Samples came from the United States, Italy and Spain, spanning acute and convalescent COVID-19.

Study processing details: Estimation of nucleated cell counts was performed using reference gene primer amplification. Measured with immunoSEQ multiplex PCR; TCRdb has only the in-frame clones, and not every one. For V, J and clone size, that table is used; D and trimming come from the DNA. The data show approximately 390,000 clones, roughly 86% seen once. Living in about two dozen US areas, the participants were between 18 and 89 years of age. The CDR3 contains 18 residues. The V gene end was trimmed by 3 bases and the J gene end by 5 bases; junction bases not matched to a gene: 9. The germline V gene has CDR1 SNHLY and CDR2 FYNNEI.

The sequenced material came from PBMCs or T cells enriched from blood (not recorded which). This receptor was identified in a woman between 35 and 50 years old with acute COVID-19. This rearrangement joins TRBV2 to TRBJ2-5; 16 bases are a match to TRBD2. The CDR3 protein is CASSDVGTSGGAGETQYF. The DNA for the CDR3 is TGTGCCAGCAGTGATGTTGGGACTAGCGGGGGGGCAGGGGAGACCCAGTACTTC.